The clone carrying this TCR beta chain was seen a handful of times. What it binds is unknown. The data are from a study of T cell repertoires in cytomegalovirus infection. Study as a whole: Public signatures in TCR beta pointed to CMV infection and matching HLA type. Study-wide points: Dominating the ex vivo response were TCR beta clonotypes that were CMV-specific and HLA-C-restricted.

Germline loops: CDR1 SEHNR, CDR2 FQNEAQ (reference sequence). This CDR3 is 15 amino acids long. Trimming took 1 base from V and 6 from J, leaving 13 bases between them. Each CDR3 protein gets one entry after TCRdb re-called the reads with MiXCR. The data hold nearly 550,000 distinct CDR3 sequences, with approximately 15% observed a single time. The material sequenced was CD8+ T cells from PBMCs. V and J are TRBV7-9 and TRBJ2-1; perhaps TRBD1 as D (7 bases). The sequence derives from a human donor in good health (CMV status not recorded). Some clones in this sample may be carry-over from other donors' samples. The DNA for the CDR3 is TGTGCCAGCAGCTTAGTGGCAGGGGGGATCAATGAGCAGTTCTTC. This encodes CASSLVAGGINEQFF.